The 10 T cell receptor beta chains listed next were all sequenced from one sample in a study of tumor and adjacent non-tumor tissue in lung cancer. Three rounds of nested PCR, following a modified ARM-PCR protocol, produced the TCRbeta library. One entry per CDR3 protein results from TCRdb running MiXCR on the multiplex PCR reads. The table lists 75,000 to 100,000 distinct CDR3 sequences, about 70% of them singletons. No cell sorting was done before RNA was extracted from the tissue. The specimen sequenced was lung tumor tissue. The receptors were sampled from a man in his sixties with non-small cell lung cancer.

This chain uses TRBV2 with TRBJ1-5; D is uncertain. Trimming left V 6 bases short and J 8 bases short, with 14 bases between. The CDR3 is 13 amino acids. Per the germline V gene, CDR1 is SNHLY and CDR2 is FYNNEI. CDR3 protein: CASSVKNGEPQHF. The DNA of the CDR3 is TGTGCCAGCAGCGTTAAAAATGGGGAGCCCCAGCATTTT.

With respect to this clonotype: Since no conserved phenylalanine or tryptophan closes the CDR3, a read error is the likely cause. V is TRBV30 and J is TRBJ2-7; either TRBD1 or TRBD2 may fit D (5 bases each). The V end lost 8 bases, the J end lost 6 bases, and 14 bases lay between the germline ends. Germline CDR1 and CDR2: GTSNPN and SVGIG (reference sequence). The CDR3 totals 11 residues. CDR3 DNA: TGTGCCGGGGGTGGCAGGATCGAGCAGTACTCC. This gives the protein CAGGGRIEQYS.

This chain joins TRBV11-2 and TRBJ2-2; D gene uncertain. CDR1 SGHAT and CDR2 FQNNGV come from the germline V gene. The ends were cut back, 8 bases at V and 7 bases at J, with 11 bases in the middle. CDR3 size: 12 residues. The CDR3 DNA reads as TGTGCCAGCTTAGAACTATTCGGGGAGCTGTTTTTT. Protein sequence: CASLELFGELFF.

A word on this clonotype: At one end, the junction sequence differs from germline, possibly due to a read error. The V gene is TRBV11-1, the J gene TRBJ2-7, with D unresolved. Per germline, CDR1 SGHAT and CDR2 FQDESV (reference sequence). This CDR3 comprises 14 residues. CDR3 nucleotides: TGTGCCAGCAGCTTTCCCGGCAGCGCGTACGAGCAGAACTTC. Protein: CASSFPGSAYEQNF.

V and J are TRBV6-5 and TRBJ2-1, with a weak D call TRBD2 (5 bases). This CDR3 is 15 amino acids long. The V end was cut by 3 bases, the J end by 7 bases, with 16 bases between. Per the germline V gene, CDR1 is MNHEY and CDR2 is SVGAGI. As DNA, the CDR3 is TGTGCCAGCAGTTATTCGTTAGCGAGAGCGAATGAGCAGTTCTTC. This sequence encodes CASSYSLARANEQFF.

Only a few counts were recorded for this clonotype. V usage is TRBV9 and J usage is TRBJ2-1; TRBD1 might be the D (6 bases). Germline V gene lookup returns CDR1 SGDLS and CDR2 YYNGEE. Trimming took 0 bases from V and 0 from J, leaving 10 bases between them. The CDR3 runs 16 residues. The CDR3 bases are TGTGCCAGCAGCGTAGGAGGGGGTAGCTCCTACAATGAGCAGTTCTTC. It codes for CASSVGGGSSYNEQFF.

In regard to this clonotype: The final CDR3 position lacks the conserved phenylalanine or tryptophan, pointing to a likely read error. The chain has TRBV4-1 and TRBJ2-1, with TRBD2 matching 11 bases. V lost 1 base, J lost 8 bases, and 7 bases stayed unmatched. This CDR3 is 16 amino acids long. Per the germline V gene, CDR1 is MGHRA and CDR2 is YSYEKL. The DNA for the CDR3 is TGCGCCAGCAGCCAAGGTAGTAGCGGGGGGGCTTATGAGCAGTTCCTC. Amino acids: CASSQGSSGGAYEQFL.

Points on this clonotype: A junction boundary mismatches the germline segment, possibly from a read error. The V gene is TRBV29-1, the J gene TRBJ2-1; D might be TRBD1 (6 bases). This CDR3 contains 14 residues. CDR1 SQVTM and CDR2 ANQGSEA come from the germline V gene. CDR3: CSVQDRAFYNDQFF. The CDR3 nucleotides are TGCAGCGTTCAGGACAGAGCCTTCTACAATGACCAGTTCTTC.

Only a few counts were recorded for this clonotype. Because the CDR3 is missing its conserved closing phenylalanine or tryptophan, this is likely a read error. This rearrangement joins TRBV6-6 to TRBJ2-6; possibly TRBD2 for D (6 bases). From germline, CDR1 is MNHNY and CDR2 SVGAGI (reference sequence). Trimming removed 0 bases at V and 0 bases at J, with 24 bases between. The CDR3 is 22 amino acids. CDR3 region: CASSYSGGSSGDQGSGANVLTL. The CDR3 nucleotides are TGTGCCAGCAGTTACTCGGGAGGTAGTAGCGGAGATCAAGGCTCTGGGGCCAACGTCCTGACTCTC.

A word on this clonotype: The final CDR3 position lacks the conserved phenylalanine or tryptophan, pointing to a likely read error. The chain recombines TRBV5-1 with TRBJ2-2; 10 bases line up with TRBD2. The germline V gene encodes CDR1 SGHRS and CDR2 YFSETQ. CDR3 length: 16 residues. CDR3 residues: CSSSLQSGRVTGELFI. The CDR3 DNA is TGCTCCAGCAGCCTGCAAAGCGGGAGGGTTACCGGGGAGCTGTTTATT.